What follows are 22 T cell receptor beta chains derived from one specimen sequenced in a study of beta chain bispecific antibodies for T cell cancers. General study results and limits: Versus anti-CD19, anti-TRBV12 exposure cut the TRBV12-3 share of TRBV signal by under 99%. Normal T cells contributed less of the targeted TRBV signal than the leukemia cells did.

Which antigens these TCRs recognize remains unknown. TCRdb recomputed calls from the 5' RACE reads with MiXCR, one row per CDR3 protein. The table has tens of thousands of distinct CDR3 sequences, just over 2% seen once. Either OKT3 anti-CD3 antibody or CD3/CD28 beads expanded T cells from blood mononuclear cells over roughly three days. The input for sequencing was healthy donor T cells cultured with leukemia cells, taken from a culture containing a bispecific antibody targeting TCR Vbeta12. The receptors originated from a human donor in good health. Some clones in this sample may be carry-over from other donors' samples.

This clonotype was seen repeatedly, ten times or more. The chain is built from TRBV27 and TRBJ2-7; the match to TRBD1 covers 7 bases. Germline V lookup: CDR1 MNHEY, CDR2 SMNVEV (reference sequence). CDR3 length equals 13 residues. Losses at the gene ends were 6 bases for V and 0 bases for J; bases not matched to a gene: 2. CDR3 in amino acids: CASRTGSSYEQYF. DNA for the CDR3: TGTGCCAGCAGGACAGGGAGCTCCTACGAGCAGTACTTC.

The sample holds many counts of this clonotype. The rearrangement joins TRBV6-5 to TRBJ1-4, with D possibly matching TRBD1 (5 bases). V gave up 2 bases and J gave up 5 bases, with 15 bases separating them. Germline V gene sequence: CDR1 MNHEY, CDR2 SVGAGI. The CDR3 runs 16 residues. The CDR3 reads CASSYGPGTFNEKLFF. In DNA, the CDR3 is TGTGCCAGCAGTTACGGCCCCGGGACTTTCAATGAAAAACTGTTTTTT.

This clonotype appeared many times. The rearrangement uses TRBV11-2 and TRBJ2-5; TRBD2 aligns across 15 bases. Unmatched junction bases numbered 13, after V lost 5 bases and J lost 9 bases. The germline gives CDR1 SGHAT, CDR2 FQNNGV. CDR3 size: 17 residues. The CDR3 sequence: CASSGQGTSGGPGAQYF. The CDR3 DNA reads TGTGCCAGCAGCGGGCAGGGGACTAGCGGGGGGCCCGGAGCCCAGTACTTC.

This clonotype has at least ten counts. V and J are TRBV7-3 and TRBJ1-2, with a weak D call TRBD1 (5 bases). Germline CDR1 is SGHTA and CDR2 is FQGTGA. The CDR3 sequence is 15 residues long. V was shortened by 2 bases and J by 0 bases, with 10 bases between the two germline ends. The CDR3 region has the DNA TGTGCCAGCAGCTTACGGGCAGGGTCTAACTATGGCTACACCTTC. Encoded protein: CASSLRAGSNYGYTF.

This clonotype was counted at least ten times. The V call is TRBV10-3, the J call TRBJ2-1, with D perhaps TRBD1 (5 bases). Germline-derived CDR1 and CDR2 are ENHRY and SYGVKD. The V and J ends lost 6 bases and 7 bases respectively, with 19 bases between them. This CDR3 has 15 amino acids. The CDR3 bases are TGTGCCATCAGCGGTGGGTCAGGGTCCGGGAATGAGCAGTTCTTC. Its translation is CAISGGSGSGNEQFF.

In its sample, this clonotype is medium-sized. The chain is built from TRBV10-3 and TRBJ1-5; weak D call: TRBD1 (6 bases). The V end was cut by 5 bases, the J end by 5 bases, with 10 bases between. Germline V lookup: CDR1 ENHRY, CDR2 SYGVKD. This CDR3 spans 13 amino acids. CDR3: CAISTGLDQPQHF. CDR3 coding DNA: TGTGCCATCAGTACAGGGCTGGATCAGCCCCAGCATTTT.

This clonotype has ten or more counts. This chain uses TRBV30 with TRBJ2-2, with D perhaps matching TRBD1 (6 bases). The CDR3 has 15 residues. The germline V and J ends were trimmed by 5 bases and 6 bases, with 19 bases remaining between them. Per the germline V gene, CDR1 is GTSNPN and CDR2 is SVGIG (reference sequence). The DNA for the CDR3 is TGTGCCTGGTCCCTAGGGGGACCCGGGGCCGGGGAGCTGTTTTTT. Translated: CAWSLGGPGAGELFF.

By sample fraction, this clonotype is medium-sized. This chain joins TRBV20-1 and TRBJ2-5; 8 nucleotides align to TRBD1. CDR1 and CDR2 from the germline V gene are DFQATT and SNEGSKA (reference sequence). The CDR3 contains 18 residues. V shed 0 bases and J 6 bases; nucleotides not matched to a gene: 18. The CDR3 region has the DNA TGCAGTGCTAGAGAGCTGAGTCCGGGGACAGGTCTTTCGAAGACCCAGTACTTC. Translated, it gives CSARELSPGTGLSKTQYF.

This clonotype has ten or more counts. This chain uses TRBV7-9 with TRBJ1-2, with D possibly TRBD1 on 5 matching bases. Trimming took 5 bases from V and 4 from J, leaving 14 bases between them. Germline V gene lookup returns CDR1 SEHNR and CDR2 FQNEAQ (reference sequence). This CDR3 has 14 residues. DNA of the CDR3: TGTGCCAGCAGCACCCCAGGGTCTACCTATGGCTACACCTTC. It translates to CASSTPGSTYGYTF.

This clonotype was recorded at least ten times. This chain links TRBV29-1 with TRBJ2-7; possible D gene TRBD1, 6 bases. Germline loops: CDR1 SQVTM, CDR2 ANQGSEA. Between the trimmed V and J ends, which lost 0 bases and 3 bases, there was a span of 9 bases. The CDR3 sequence is 13 residues long. The CDR3 is CSVEEGASYEQYF. CDR3 nucleotides: TGCAGCGTTGAAGAGGGGGCGAGCTACGAGCAGTACTTC.

This clonotype was seen many times. The chain recombines TRBV19 with TRBJ1-6; D gene unclear. The V and J ends lost 3 bases and 12 bases respectively, with 9 bases between them. Germline CDR1 and CDR2: LNHDA and SQIVND (reference sequence). The CDR3 extends over 12 amino acids. The CDR3 here is CASSIGQIPLHF. The CDR3 DNA sequence: TGTGCCAGTAGTATTGGGCAGATACCCCTCCACTTT.

This clonotype came up many times. The chain employs TRBV19 and TRBJ1-1, with a possible D match to TRBD1 (5 bases). The CDR3 contains 14 residues. Deletions cut 7 bases from V and 4 bases from J, with 16 bases between. CDR1 and CDR2 (germline): LNHDA, SQIVND (reference sequence). In DNA form, the CDR3 reads TGTGCCAGTACCACCCATCAGACAGCCACTGAAGCTTTCTTT. This gives the protein CASTTHQTATEAFF.

This clonotype was picked up many times. V and J are TRBV19 and TRBJ1-5, with D maybe TRBD1 (6 bases). Trimming left V 11 bases short and J 7 bases short, with 18 bases between. Germline CDR1 LNHDA, CDR2 SQIVND (reference sequence). CDR3 size: 13 residues. CDR3 coding DNA: TGTGCCGGAGGGTGGGGGACACGGCAGCCCCAGCATTTT. It encodes CAGGWGTRQPQHF.

This clonotype was found many times. A junction end diverges from the germline sequence, so it may reflect a read error. This chain links TRBV27 with TRBJ2-5, with 10 positions matching TRBD2. The germline V gene has CDR1 MNHEY and CDR2 SMNVEV (reference sequence). The CDR3 is 14 amino acids. CDR3 residues: CASCLLAGSETQYF. CDR3 DNA sequence: TGTGCCAGCTGTTTACTAGCGGGGTCGGAGACCCAGTACTTC.

This clonotype has a count of ten or more. The chain carries TRBV28 and TRBJ2-5; D might be TRBD1 (5 bases). The CDR3 totals 17 residues. Trimming left V 6 bases short and J 2 bases short, with 22 bases between. Germline V gene lookup returns CDR1 MDHEN and CDR2 SYDVKM. CDR3 region: CASSPSDRGNSQETQYF. CDR3 DNA: TGTGCCAGCAGCCCGTCAGACAGAGGTAACTCTCAAGAGACCCAGTACTTC.

This clonotype came up a few times. The rearrangement links TRBV3-1 to TRBJ1-1; D gene ambiguous. Trimming stripped 2 bases from V and 5 bases from J, with 9 bases between. CDR1 is LGHDT and CDR2 is YNNKEL in the germline V gene (reference sequence). The CDR3 is 13 amino acids. The CDR3 protein is CASSQPTTTEAFF. In DNA, the CDR3 is TGTGCCAGCAGCCAACCTACGACGACTGAAGCTTTCTTT. The complete variable domain, with remaining parts taken from reference TRBV3-1 and TRBJ1-1, reads DTAVSQTPKYLVTQMGNDKSIKCEQNLGHDTMYWYKQDSKKFLKIMFSYNNKELIINETVPNRFSPKSPDKAHLNLHINSLELGDSAVYFCASSQPTTTEAFFGQGTRLTVV.

This clonotype was picked up many times. V is TRBV11-2 and J is TRBJ2-3, with D possibly being TRBD2 (6 bases). V lost 3 bases to trimming and J lost 0 bases, with 10 bases between them. The CDR3 length is 15 residues. Per germline, CDR1 SGHAT and CDR2 FQNNGV. The CDR3 region has the DNA TGTGCCAGCAGCTTTAGCGGATCTAGCACAGATACGCAGTATTTT. Translated, it gives CASSFSGSSTDTQYF.

This clonotype has ten or more counts. This chain links TRBV7-9 with TRBJ1-6; unclear D gene. Trimming took 3 bases from V and 6 from J, leaving 0 bases between them. Germline loops: CDR1 SEHNR, CDR2 FQNEAQ (reference sequence). This CDR3 is 11 amino acids long. Written as DNA, the CDR3 is TGTGCCAGCAGCTTTAATTCACCCCTCCACTTT. Translated, it gives CASSFNSPLHF.

In its sample, this clonotype is medium-sized (0.01 to 0.1%). The chain joins TRBV10-3 to TRBJ2-5; D is possibly TRBD1 (5 bases). Trimming stripped 2 bases from V and 1 base from J, with 8 bases between. The CDR3 extends over 14 amino acids. The germline gives CDR1 ENHRY, CDR2 SYGVKD. The CDR3 sequence is CAISEDSTQETQYF. The DNA of the CDR3 is TGTGCCATCAGTGAGGACAGTACCCAAGAGACCCAGTACTTC.

This clonotype was seen ten or more times. The rearrangement joins TRBV6-5 to TRBJ2-7, with TRBD2 as a possible D gene (6 bases). This CDR3 has 14 amino acids. From germline, CDR1 is MNHEY and CDR2 SVGAGI. Trimming shortened V by 0 bases and J by 3 bases, and 9 bases separated the two germline ends. The CDR3 protein is CASSYSGGSYEQYF. The CDR3 bases are TGTGCCAGCAGTTACTCAGGAGGGAGCTACGAGCAGTACTTC.

This clonotype has a count of ten or more. V is TRBV5-5 and J is TRBJ2-7; D unresolved. The ends were cut back, 3 bases at V and 2 bases at J, with 6 bases in the middle. This CDR3 region has 12 residues. Germline values: CDR1 SGHKS, CDR2 YYEKEE (reference sequence). Here the CDR3 reads CASSSNTYEQYF. The DNA for the CDR3 is TGTGCCAGCAGCTCCAATACCTACGAGCAGTACTTC.

In its sample, this clonotype was seen many times. The chain recombines TRBV29-1 with TRBJ2-5; D possibly uses TRBD1 or TRBD2 (5 bases each). Trimming left V 0 bases short and J 1 base short, with 12 bases between. Germline-derived CDR1 and CDR2 are SQVTM and ANQGSEA. This CDR3 has 15 amino acids. CDR3 in DNA: TGCAGCGTTGAAGATCGGGGCGGTATCCAAGAGACCCAGTACTTC. Its protein product is CSVEDRGGIQETQYF.